These 27 T cell receptor beta chains were sequenced from one sample in a study of blood T cells in healthy people across ages. A J-beta primer mix and a sample-barcoded 5' primer were used in a second PCR of about 7 to 11 cycles. TCRdb reprocessed the 5' RACE reads with MiXCR, giving one entry per CDR3 protein. Of more than 450,000 distinct CDR3 sequences listed, about 29% are singletons. These records were also assigned to another study, of T cells of mothers and their children.

Sequencing input: blood. The receptor set was obtained from a boy aged 2-9 years in good health.

The chain is built from TRBV12-3 or TRBV12-4 and TRBJ1-2; 7 nucleotides match TRBD1. V trimming: 7 bases; J trimming: 7 bases; junction bases outside the gene matches: 6. This CDR3 is built from 12 residues. The CDR3 loop reads CASKEGASGYTF. Written as DNA, the CDR3 is TGTGCCAGCAAAGAGGGGGCCTCTGGCTACACCTTC.

Notes on this clonotype: One junction end does not reproduce the germline sequence, and a read error may be involved. V and J are TRBV18 and TRBJ2-2; 8 bases fit TRBD1. In germline, CDR1 is KGHSH, CDR2 LQKENI. The CDR3 spans 17 residues. CDR3 DNA sequence: TGTGCCGGCTCACCACGAACCGGGACAGGAGGCACCGGGGAGCTGTTTTTT. Its translation is CAGSPRTGTGGTGELFF.

The chain couples TRBV12-3 or TRBV12-4 to TRBJ2-5; possibly TRBD1 for D (6 bases). The J call could be wrong; TRBJ2-7 is a better fit for the DNA end. This CDR3 comprises 14 residues. The CDR3: CASSFVQGMGEQYF. CDR3 nucleotides: TGTGCCAGCAGTTTTGTACAGGGTATGGGCGAGCAGTACTTC.

This clonotype came up many times. The chain combines TRBV20-1 with TRBJ2-7; the match to TRBD2 covers 9 bases. V lost 3 bases, J lost 1 base, and 4 bases stayed unmatched. The CDR3 consists of 14 residues. CDR1 DFQATT and CDR2 SNEGSKA come from the germline V gene (reference sequence). DNA for the CDR3: TGCAGTGCTAGCCAGCGGGGGGCTTCCTACGAGCAGTACTTC. Translation: CSASQRGASYEQYF.

About this clonotype itself: The junction departs from the called germline gene at one end, perhaps through a read error. The CDR3 DNA reads as TGTGCCAGCAGCCAAGATATCAGGAACACTGGAGCTTTCTTT. This translates into CASSQDIRNTGAFF. This chain uses TRBV3-1 with TRBJ1-1; D unclear. The CDR3 is made up of 14 amino acids. Germline CDR1 and CDR2: LGHDT and YNNKEL (reference sequence).

This clonotype was observed a few times. This rearrangement joins TRBV14 to TRBJ2-5; maybe TRBD2 (6 bases). V lost 5 bases to trimming and J lost 7 bases, with 20 bases between them. The CDR3 loop spans 15 amino acids. Germline CDR1 and CDR2: SGHDN and FVKESK. The CDR3 DNA follows: TGTGCCAGCAGCTCCGGGACTCCCCTGATAGGGACCCAGTACTTC. Its translation is CASSSGTPLIGTQYF. Looking up the rest from reference TRBV14 and TRBJ2-5 gives the full variable domain: EAGVTQFPSHSVIEKGQTVTLRCDPISGHDNLYWYRRVMGKEIKFLLHFVKESKQDESGMPNNRFLAERTGGTYSTLKVQPAELEDSGVYFCASSSGTPLIGTQYFGPGTRLLVL.

This chain joins TRBV13 and TRBJ2-1; 9 nucleotides match TRBD1. CDR1 and CDR2 from the germline V gene are PRHDT and FYEKMQ (reference sequence). The ends lost 6 bases at V and 6 bases at J; junction bases unmatched: 6. This CDR3 contains 14 residues. The DNA of the CDR3 is TGTGCCAGCAGAACCGGGACAGGGCGCAATGAGCAGTTCTTC. Translating gives CASRTGTGRNEQFF.

The V gene is TRBV4-2, the J gene TRBJ2-3; 9 positions match TRBD2. The ends lost 0 bases at V and 4 bases at J; junction bases unmatched: 8. The CDR3 is made up of 17 amino acids. Germline CDR1 is LGHNA and CDR2 is YNFKEQ. This CDR3 is CASSQDDLAGTPDTQYF. In DNA form, the CDR3 reads TGTGCCAGCAGCCAAGATGACCTAGCGGGAACCCCAGATACGCAGTATTTT.

The rearrangement links TRBV20-1 to TRBJ2-3, with 10 bases lining up with TRBD2. V was pared by 1 base and J by 3 bases, with 7 bases of the junction left unmatched. This CDR3 is 16 amino acids long. Germline V gene sequence: CDR1 DFQATT, CDR2 SNEGSKA (reference sequence). The CDR3 DNA follows: TGCAGTGCTAGAGCCCGCTCTAGCGGGAGTACAGATACGCAGTATTTT. Translating gives CSARARSSGSTDTQYF.

The sample holds a few counts of this clonotype. V gene TRBV7-9 combines with J gene TRBJ1-2, with TRBD1 matching 7 bases. After removal of 2 bases from V and 8 bases from J, the junction contained 5 bases not matched to a gene. Germline-derived CDR1 and CDR2 are SEHNR and FQNEAQ (reference sequence). The CDR3 is 13 residues long. CDR3 DNA: TGTGCCAGCAGCTTACTTCCCAGGGGGGGCTACACCTTC. It translates to CASSLLPRGGYTF.

V usage is TRBV29-1 and J usage is TRBJ2-5; 9 bases fit TRBD2. This CDR3 comprises 14 residues. CDR1 is SQVTM and CDR2 is ANQGSEA in the germline V gene. The ends lost 1 base at V and 2 bases at J; junction bases unmatched: 2. The CDR3 sequence is CSVEVAGGQETQYF. The CDR3 nucleotides are TGCAGCGTTGAAGTGGCGGGGGGGCAAGAGACCCAGTACTTC.

In this sample, this clonotype turned up a few times. V and J are TRBV29-1 and TRBJ1-4; 7 bases are a match to TRBD1. The trim removed 5 bases at V and 0 bases at J, leaving 6 bases unmatched. From germline, CDR1 is SQVTM and CDR2 ANQGSEA. The CDR3 is made up of 15 amino acids. Here the CDR3 reads CSVWARGSTNEKLFF. The CDR3 DNA reads TGCAGCGTTTGGGCCAGGGGGTCAACTAATGAAAAACTGTTTTTT.

CDR3 nucleotide sequence: TGTGCCAGCAGCATGAGGGCTAGTCAAACCGGGGAGCTGTTTTTT. It translates to CASSMRASQTGELFF. The V and J genes are TRBV6-5 and TRBJ2-2; tentative D call: TRBD2 (5 bases). The V end was cut by 6 bases, the J end by 5 bases, with 16 bases between. The CDR3 contains 15 residues. Germline V gene sequence: CDR1 MNHEY, CDR2 SVGAGI.

This clonotype was recorded a few times. This chain connects TRBV6-5 to TRBJ1-4; possible D gene TRBD1, 5 bases. Per the germline V gene, CDR1 is MNHEY and CDR2 is SVGAGI. The V end was cut by 7 bases, the J end by 5 bases, with 11 bases between. The CDR3 contains 13 residues. The CDR3 nucleotides are TGTGCCAGCACCCGGGACCCCAATGAAAAACTGTTTTTT. Translated: CASTRDPNEKLFF.

A few counts support this clonotype. The chain couples TRBV12-3 or TRBV12-4 to TRBJ1-2, with 8 bases aligning to TRBD1. J lost 13 bases, V lost 5 bases, and 6 bases had no gene match. CDR3 length: 11 residues. The CDR3, as DNA: TGTGCCAGCAGTACAGGACAGGGCGGCACCTTC. Its protein product is CASSTGQGGTF.

This clonotype is a singleton in its sample. Here the CDR3 reads CASSLLGQSYNEQFF. The CDR3 region has the DNA TGCGCCAGCAGCTTGTTGGGACAGTCCTACAATGAGCAGTTCTTC. The gene calls are TRBV5-1 and TRBJ2-1; 7 positions match TRBD1. Germline loops: CDR1 SGHRS, CDR2 YFSETQ. Trimming cost V 1 base and J 1 base; bases outside gene matches: 2. This CDR3 is 15 amino acids long.

The CDR3 coding sequence is TGTGCCACCAGTAAGGGGACTAGCGGGAGGGATGAGCAGTTCTTC. This codes for CATSKGTSGRDEQFF. The J gene is TRBJ2-1, the V gene TRBV24-1; TRBD2 matches at 16 bases. In germline, CDR1 is KGHDR, CDR2 SFDVKD. The CDR3 has 15 residues. V dropped 6 bases and J dropped 8; count of bases not matched to a gene: 3.

V usage is TRBV29-1 and J usage is TRBJ2-1, with 12 positions matching TRBD1. V lost 4 bases to trimming and J lost 10 bases; unmatched junction nucleotides: 5. The length of the CDR3 is 13 residues. Germline V gene lookup returns CDR1 SQVTM and CDR2 ANQGSEA. The CDR3 DNA is TGCAGCGTTGGGGACAGGGGGCGCGGAGAGCAGTTCTTC. This translates into CSVGDRGRGEQFF.

The J gene is TRBJ1-4, the V gene TRBV19, with no clear D. V lost 5 bases, J lost 7 bases, and 11 bases lay in between. CDR3 length: 13 residues. In germline, CDR1 is LNHDA, CDR2 SQIVND (reference sequence). CDR3 coding DNA: TGTGCCAGTAGTCCCTGGCGGAGTGAAAAACTGTTTTTT. Translation gives CASSPWRSEKLFF.

This clonotype was detected a few times. The chain is built from TRBV3-1 and TRBJ2-5, with 7 positions matching TRBD2. The germline V gene encodes CDR1 LGHDT and CDR2 YNNKEL (reference sequence). This CDR3 is built from 17 residues. The V and J ends lost 0 bases and 1 base, in that order; junction bases with no gene match: 8. The CDR3 nucleotides read TGTGCCAGCAGCCAAGATCGCAGCGGGACTACCCAAGAGACCCAGTACTTC. Amino acid sequence: CASSQDRSGTTQETQYF.

This sequence joins TRBV7-9 and TRBJ1-1; D is undetermined. V was shortened by 9 bases and J by 2 bases, with 13 bases between the two germline ends. Germline V gene lookup returns CDR1 SEHNR and CDR2 FQNEAQ (reference sequence). The CDR3 has 13 amino acids. As DNA, the CDR3 is TGTGCCAGTTTTACAGTAGCAAACACTGAAGCTTTCTTT. It is translated as CASFTVANTEAFF.

The chain employs TRBV6-5 and TRBJ2-3; 7 bases match TRBD2. This CDR3 contains 16 residues. Per germline, CDR1 MNHEY and CDR2 SVGAGI. V gave up 5 bases and J gave up 6 bases; unmatched junction bases: 14. The CDR3 protein is CASSPRRGGSSDTQYF. The CDR3 DNA reads TGTGCCAGCAGTCCCCGTCGGGGCGGGAGTTCTGATACGCAGTATTTT.

The CDR3, as DNA: TGTGCCAGCAGCAAACAAGTAGCGGGAGAGCAGTTCTTC. The encoded protein is CASSKQVAGEQFF. This chain joins TRBV7-7 and TRBJ2-1, with TRBD2 matching over 8 bases. CDR1 is SSHAT and CDR2 is FNYEAQ in the germline V gene (reference sequence). J was trimmed by 10 bases and V by 5 bases; bases with no gene match: 7. The CDR3 loop spans 13 amino acids.

The rearrangement uses TRBV5-1 and TRBJ1-3; TRBD1 might be the D (6 bases). The CDR3 extends over 14 amino acids. Trimming took 3 bases from V and 4 from J, leaving 11 bases between them. Looked up from germline, CDR1 is SGHRS and CDR2 is YFSETQ. The CDR3 nucleotides are TGCGCCAGCAGCTCGAACAGGGCGGGAAACACCATATATTTT. Protein product: CASSSNRAGNTIYF.

CDR3 loop: CASSFIDGNYGYTF. The DNA of the CDR3 is TGTGCCAGCAGTTTTATAGACGGGAACTATGGCTACACCTTC. The gene calls are TRBV12-3 or TRBV12-4 and TRBJ1-2; no firm D call. Trimming removed 3 bases from V and 2 bases from J, with 10 bases in between. The CDR3 loop spans 14 amino acids.

This clonotype was counted a few times. The chain couples TRBV27 to TRBJ2-6; 9 bases match TRBD1. The junction had 15 bases not matched to a gene; V was cut back by 3 bases and J by 0 bases. The CDR3 sequence is 21 residues long. CDR1 MNHEY and CDR2 SMNVEV come from the germline V gene (reference sequence). Here the CDR3 reads CASSFLPGQGRRLSGANVLTF. DNA of the CDR3: TGTGCCAGCAGTTTTCTCCCGGGACAGGGTAGAAGACTCTCTGGGGCCAACGTCCTGACTTTC.

V is TRBV6-2 or TRBV6-3 and J is TRBJ2-5; no clear D. The DNA end lines up better with TRBJ2-1; the J call may be wrong. CDR1 and CDR2 from the germline V gene are MNHEY and SVGEGT. The CDR3 runs 13 residues. In DNA form, the CDR3 reads TGTGCCAGCAGTTATCGCAGCGACAATGAGCAGTTCTTC. It translates to CASSYRSDNEQFF.